Listed below are T cell receptor beta chains from one sample, sequenced in a study of shared clonotypes between healthy human individuals. Clones were sequenced by immunoSEQ multiplex PCR, and TCRdb holds only the in-frame ones, with some missing. Of roughly 2 million clones listed, roughly 95% are singletons. Sequences were obtained from naive CD8+ T cells sorted from blood. The receptor source for this set is a man aged 18 to 35 in good health. Both conserved end residues are part of each CDR3. D genes are given only for firm matches. A row's size may be missing; if present it is once, few, many or a size class.

j_gene: TRBJ1-5
d_gene: -
v_gene: TRBV6-1
abundance: -
CDR3aa: CASRRTAEAHQPQHF
CDR3nt: TGTGCCAGCAGAAGGACAGCTGAAGCTCATCAGCCCCAGCATTTT

j_gene: TRBJ2-7
d_gene: -
v_gene: TRBV5-6
abundance: once
CDR3aa: CASSLRRSYEQYF
CDR3nt: TGTGCCAGCAGCTTGCGACGCTCCTACGAGCAGTACTTC

j_gene: TRBJ1-2
d_gene: -
v_gene: TRBV5-1
abundance: -
CDR3aa: CASSLDSSNYGYTF
CDR3nt: TGCGCCAGCAGCTTGGACAGCTCTAACTATGGCTACACCTTC

j_gene: TRBJ1-1
d_gene: TRBD1
v_gene: TRBV14
abundance: -
CDR3aa: CASSHAGQGGTREAFF
CDR3nt: TGTGCCAGCAGCCATGCCGGACAGGGAGGGACGAGGGAAGCTTTCTTT

j_gene: TRBJ1-5
d_gene: TRBD1
v_gene: TRBV27
abundance: -
CDR3aa: CASSVRDRDQPQHF
CDR3nt: TGTGCCAGCAGTGTCCGGGACAGGGATCAGCCCCAGCATTTT

j_gene: TRBJ1-5
d_gene: -
v_gene: TRBV7-8
abundance: -
CDR3aa: CASSPDRTDYSNQPQHF
CDR3nt: TGTGCCAGCAGCCCTGACCGGACAGATTATAGCAATCAGCCCCAGCATTTT

j_gene: TRBJ1-6
d_gene: TRBD1
v_gene: TRBV19
abundance: few
CDR3aa: CASSTGTDNSPLHF
CDR3nt: TGTGCCAGTAGTACCGGGACAGATAATTCACCCCTCCACTTT

j_gene: TRBJ1-2
d_gene: -
v_gene: TRBV9
abundance: -
CDR3aa: CASSADRGDYGYTF
CDR3nt: TGTGCCAGCAGCGCGGACAGAGGGGACTATGGCTACACCTTC

j_gene: TRBJ1-1
d_gene: -
v_gene: TRBV19
abundance: -
CDR3aa: CASKEGMNTEAFF
CDR3nt: TGTGCCAGTAAGGAGGGGATGAACACTGAAGCTTTCTTT

j_gene: TRBJ2-6
d_gene: -
v_gene: TRBV5-6
abundance: -
CDR3aa: CASSLVAHTPSGANVLTF
CDR3nt: TGTGCCAGTAGCTTGGTGGCTCATACCCCCTCTGGGGCCAACGTCCTGACTTTC

j_gene: TRBJ1-1
d_gene: -
v_gene: TRBV11-2
abundance: -
CDR3aa: CASSLTAQPEAFF
CDR3nt: TGTGCCAGCAGCTTAACAGCCCAGCCTGAAGCTTTCTTT

j_gene: TRBJ2-5
d_gene: TRBD2
v_gene: TRBV7-9
abundance: -
CDR3aa: CASSLDSTSAETQYF
CDR3nt: TGTGCCAGCAGCTTAGATTCGACTAGCGCCGAGACCCAGTACTTC

j_gene: TRBJ2-3
d_gene: -
v_gene: TRBV28
abundance: -
CDR3aa: CASSLMTRISTDTQYF
CDR3nt: TGTGCCAGCAGCCTTATGACTAGAATCAGCACAGATACGCAGTATTTT

j_gene: TRBJ2-1
d_gene: TRBD2
v_gene: TRBV5-6
abundance: -
CDR3aa: CASSLVLPAGVYNEQFF
CDR3nt: TGTGCCAGCAGCTTGGTGCTCCCAGCGGGGGTTTACAATGAGCAGTTCTTC

j_gene: TRBJ2-7
d_gene: -
v_gene: TRBV27
abundance: -
CDR3aa: CASSKRPGLAWEQYF
CDR3nt: TGTGCCAGCAGTAAACGACCCGGACTGGCTTGGGAGCAGTACTTC

j_gene: TRBJ2-7
d_gene: TRBD2
v_gene: TRBV30
abundance: -
CDR3aa: CAWSAGLAETYEQYF
CDR3nt: TGTGCCTGGAGTGCGGGACTAGCGGAGACCTACGAGCAGTACTTC

j_gene: TRBJ2-7
d_gene: -
v_gene: TRBV7-6
abundance: -
CDR3aa: CASSYATGTGSYEQYF
CDR3nt: TGTGCCAGCAGCTATGCCACCGGGACGGGCTCCTACGAGCAGTACTTC

j_gene: TRBJ1-4
d_gene: -
v_gene: TRBV7-9
abundance: -
CDR3aa: CASSLTPTRANEKLFF
CDR3nt: TGTGCCAGCAGCCTGACACCTACGCGGGCTAATGAAAAACTGTTTTTT

j_gene: TRBJ1-5
d_gene: TRBD1
v_gene: TRBV6-6
abundance: -
CDR3aa: CASWSGTGNNQPQHF
CDR3nt: TGTGCCAGCTGGTCCGGGACAGGGAATAATCAGCCCCAGCATTTT

j_gene: TRBJ2-7
d_gene: -
v_gene: TRBV4-3
abundance: -
CDR3aa: CASSQEISGEQYF
CDR3nt: TGCGCCAGCAGCCAAGAAATAAGTGGTGAGCAGTACTTC

j_gene: TRBJ2-2
d_gene: -
v_gene: TRBV29-1
abundance: -
CDR3aa: CSVEGGTGELFF
CDR3nt: TGCAGCGTTGAGGGAGGCACCGGGGAGCTGTTTTTT

j_gene: TRBJ1-1
d_gene: -
v_gene: TRBV9
abundance: -
CDR3aa: CASSVGGGEAFF
CDR3nt: TGTGCCAGCAGCGTAGGCGGAGGGGAAGCTTTCTTT

j_gene: TRBJ1-1
d_gene: -
v_gene: TRBV18
abundance: -
CDR3aa: CASSREVEAFF
CDR3nt: TGTGCCAGCTCACGGGAGGTTGAAGCTTTCTTT

j_gene: TRBJ2-2
d_gene: -
v_gene: TRBV5-6
abundance: once
CDR3aa: CASSFEGDNTGELFF
CDR3nt: TGTGCCAGCAGCTTTGAAGGGGACAACACCGGGGAGCTGTTTTTT

j_gene: TRBJ1-5
d_gene: -
v_gene: TRBV27
abundance: -
CDR3aa: CATQPSGALENQPQHF
CDR3nt: TGTGCCACCCAGCCCTCGGGGGCCCTCGAAAATCAGCCCCAGCATTTT

j_gene: TRBJ2-1
d_gene: TRBD1
v_gene: TRBV28
abundance: once
CDR3aa: CPMTGQGAWGALNEQFF
CDR3nt: TGTCCCATGACGGGACAGGGGGCTTGGGGCGCCTTAAATGAGCAGTTCTTC

j_gene: TRBJ2-7
d_gene: -
v_gene: TRBV6-5
abundance: -
CDR3aa: CASSPGGTGEQYF
CDR3nt: TGTGCCAGCAGCCCAGGTGGGACTGGCGAGCAGTACTTC

j_gene: TRBJ2-6
d_gene: -
v_gene: TRBV30
abundance: -
CDR3aa: CAWSAGAGANVLTF
CDR3nt: TGTGCCTGGAGCGCTGGGGCTGGGGCCAACGTCCTGACTTTC

j_gene: TRBJ1-2
d_gene: TRBD1
v_gene: TRBV11-2
abundance: -
CDR3aa: CASSSTRTGGYGYTF
CDR3nt: TGTGCCAGCAGCTCAACAAGGACAGGGGGATATGGCTACACCTTC

j_gene: TRBJ2-7
d_gene: -
v_gene: TRBV7-6
abundance: -
CDR3aa: CASSSNDGPGYIVDF
CDR3nt: TGTGCCAGCAGCTCCAACGACGGACCTGGGTATATTGTGGACTTC

j_gene: TRBJ1-6
d_gene: TRBD1
v_gene: TRBV15
abundance: -
CDR3aa: CATSSWESQGANSPFHF
CDR3nt: TGTGCCACCAGCAGTTGGGAGTCTCAGGGGGCAAACTCACCCTTCCACTTT

j_gene: TRBJ2-4
d_gene: -
v_gene: TRBV4-3
abundance: -
CDR3aa: CASSQGGGFPNIQYF
CDR3nt: TGCGCCAGCAGCCAAGGAGGGGGTTTCCCAAACATTCAGTACTTC

j_gene: TRBJ1-2
d_gene: -
v_gene: TRBV14
abundance: -
CDR3aa: CASSQNRVNYGYTF
CDR3nt: TGTGCCAGCAGCCAAAACAGGGTCAACTATGGCTACACCTTC

j_gene: TRBJ2-7
d_gene: TRBD1
v_gene: TRBV13
abundance: -
CDR3aa: CASSFQTGVYEQYF
CDR3nt: TGTGCCAGCAGCTTCCAGACAGGGGTCTACGAGCAGTACTTC

j_gene: TRBJ1-3
d_gene: -
v_gene: TRBV6-6
abundance: -
CDR3aa: CASSELGGNTIYF
CDR3nt: TGTGCCAGCTCGGAGCTAGGTGGAAACACCATATATTTT

j_gene: TRBJ2-7
d_gene: -
v_gene: TRBV6-5
abundance: -
CDR3aa: CASSYSGGSYEQYF
CDR3nt: TGTGCCAGCAGTTACTCGGGTGGGAGCTACGAGCAGTACTTC

j_gene: TRBJ2-1
d_gene: -
v_gene: TRBV5-1
abundance: -
CDR3aa: CASSLAGSIYNEQFF
CDR3nt: TGCGCCAGCAGCTTGGCTGGATCCATCTACAATGAGCAGTTCTTC

j_gene: TRBJ2-7
d_gene: -
v_gene: TRBV4-1
abundance: -
CDR3aa: CASSHLGTVYEQYF
CDR3nt: TGCGCCAGCAGCCATCTTGGGACGGTCTACGAGCAGTACTTC

j_gene: TRBJ2-1
d_gene: TRBD2
v_gene: TRBV7-3
abundance: -
CDR3aa: CASSLIAGKGNEQFF
CDR3nt: TGTGCCAGCAGCTTAATAGCGGGGAAAGGCAATGAGCAGTTCTTC

j_gene: TRBJ1-2
d_gene: -
v_gene: TRBV6-5
abundance: -
CDR3aa: CASRDGPKPGYTF
CDR3nt: TGTGCCAGCAGAGACGGGCCGAAGCCGGGCTACACCTTC

j_gene: TRBJ2-5
d_gene: TRBD1
v_gene: TRBV4-3
abundance: -
CDR3aa: CASSPGRLTGRKETQYF
CDR3nt: TGCGCCAGCAGCCCGGGACGGTTGACAGGGCGGAAAGAGACCCAGTACTTC

j_gene: TRBJ2-7
d_gene: TRBD1
v_gene: TRBV7-9
abundance: -
CDR3aa: CASMDRYSYEQYF
CDR3nt: TGTGCCAGCATGGACAGGTACTCCTACGAGCAGTACTTC

j_gene: TRBJ1-1
d_gene: -
v_gene: TRBV30
abundance: once
CDR3aa: CAWSLVGWVEAFF
CDR3nt: TGTGCCTGGAGCCTGGTAGGTTGGGTTGAAGCTTTCTTT

j_gene: TRBJ1-1
d_gene: -
v_gene: TRBV6-5
abundance: -
CDR3aa: CASSYLTSGTEAFF
CDR3nt: TGTGCCAGCAGTTACCTTACCTCGGGGACTGAAGCTTTCTTT

j_gene: TRBJ2-5
d_gene: TRBD2
v_gene: TRBV18
abundance: -
CDR3aa: CASSPNLAGATGETQYF
CDR3nt: TGTGCCAGCTCACCTAACCTAGCGGGAGCTACGGGAGAGACCCAGTACTTC

j_gene: TRBJ2-5
d_gene: -
v_gene: TRBV11-2
abundance: -
CDR3aa: CASSLSYGSKETQYF
CDR3nt: TGTGCCAGCAGCCTCTCTTACGGCAGCAAAGAGACCCAGTACTTC

j_gene: TRBJ2-7
d_gene: -
v_gene: TRBV7-9
abundance: -
CDR3aa: CASSVPGNYEQYF
CDR3nt: TGTGCCAGCAGCGTCCCCGGGAACTACGAGCAGTACTTC

j_gene: TRBJ1-4
d_gene: -
v_gene: TRBV6-6
abundance: -
CDR3aa: CASRTTGFGGEKLFF
CDR3nt: TGTGCCAGCAGAACTACAGGGTTCGGGGGGGAAAAACTGTTTTTT

j_gene: TRBJ2-5
d_gene: -
v_gene: TRBV6-7
abundance: -
CDR3aa: CASSYRANRAQPPQETQYF
CDR3nt: TGTGCCAGCAGTTACCGGGCCAACCGGGCCCAGCCCCCCCAAGAGACCCAGTACTTC

j_gene: TRBJ2-7
d_gene: -
v_gene: TRBV4-3
abundance: -
CDR3aa: CASSQAPAEREQYF
CDR3nt: TGCGCCAGCAGCCAAGCGCCGGCAGAGCGCGAGCAGTACTTC

j_gene: TRBJ2-7
d_gene: -
v_gene: TRBV4-1
abundance: -
CDR3aa: CASSQATDYEQYF
CDR3nt: TGCGCCAGCAGCCAAGCGACAGACTACGAGCAGTACTTC

j_gene: TRBJ1-3
d_gene: -
v_gene: TRBV19
abundance: -
CDR3aa: CASAGISGNTIYF
CDR3nt: TGTGCCAGCGCCGGGATCTCTGGAAACACCATATATTTT

j_gene: TRBJ1-5
d_gene: TRBD1
v_gene: TRBV6-1
abundance: -
CDR3aa: CASSEGLYRGDQPQHF
CDR3nt: TGTGCCAGCAGTGAAGGCCTCTACAGGGGTGACCAGCCCCAGCATTTT

j_gene: TRBJ1-1
d_gene: -
v_gene: TRBV7-9
abundance: -
CDR3aa: CASRHGVNTEAFF
CDR3nt: TGTGCCAGCAGACATGGGGTGAACACTGAAGCTTTCTTT

j_gene: TRBJ2-7
d_gene: TRBD2
v_gene: TRBV11-2
abundance: -
CDR3aa: CASSLSSGMSYEQYF
CDR3nt: TGTGCCAGCAGCTTGTCTAGCGGGATGTCCTACGAGCAGTACTTC

j_gene: TRBJ2-7
d_gene: TRBD1
v_gene: TRBV4-3
abundance: -
CDR3aa: CASSQGTGPSYEQYF
CDR3nt: TGCGCCAGCAGCCAGGGGACAGGGCCTTCCTACGAGCAGTACTTC

j_gene: TRBJ2-7
d_gene: -
v_gene: TRBV4-1
abundance: -
CDR3aa: CASSLTASSYEQYF
CDR3nt: TGCGCCAGCAGCCTTACAGCCTCCTCCTACGAGCAGTACTTC

j_gene: TRBJ1-6
d_gene: -
v_gene: TRBV28
abundance: -
CDR3aa: CASSFPSYNSPLHF
CDR3nt: TGTGCCAGCAGTTTCCCCAGCTATAATTCACCCCTCCACTTT

j_gene: TRBJ2-7
d_gene: TRBD1
v_gene: TRBV7-9
abundance: once
CDR3aa: CASSSPDREEQYF
CDR3nt: TGTGCCAGCAGCTCCCCCGACAGGGAGGAGCAGTACTTC